The 15 T cell receptor beta chains presented below share a single source sample, sequenced in a study of T cell responses to AZD1222 COVID-19 vaccine. This table comes from immunoSEQ multiplex PCR, and its TCRdb copy is limited to in-frame clones, with some not included. The data show approximately 120,000 clones, approximately 91% seen once. The source was peripheral blood, collected 28 days after the second AZD1222 dose. Every receptor here comes from an adult who received the AZD1222 COVID-19 vaccine.

This clone was found a few times. CDR3 nucleotides: TGTGCCAGCAGTTTACAGCCGGGACAGAACACTGAAGCTTTCTTT. It specifies CASSLQPGQNTEAFF. V gene TRBV27 combines with J gene TRBJ1-1; perhaps TRBD1 as D (6 bases). V lost 2 bases, J lost 1 base, and 11 bases lay in between. Germline values: CDR1 MNHEY, CDR2 SMNVEV (reference sequence). This CDR3 contains 15 residues.

V gene TRBV6-2 or TRBV6-3 combines with J gene TRBJ2-7; 13 nucleotides align to TRBD2. J gave up 6 bases and V 4 bases, and 3 bases lay outside the gene matches. CDR1 MNHEY and CDR2 SVGEGT come from the germline V gene. This CDR3 has 14 amino acids. DNA of the CDR3: TGTGCCAGCAGTTCCCGGACTAGCGGGGGCGAGCAGTACTTC. It encodes CASSSRTSGGEQYF.

The chain combines TRBV20-1 with TRBJ1-2; 8 bases are shared with TRBD1. Germline values: CDR1 DFQATT, CDR2 SNEGSKA (reference sequence). The V and J ends lost 3 bases and 1 base, in that order; junction bases with no gene match: 13. The CDR3 runs 17 residues. The CDR3 here is CSASPRTGPVGNYGYTF. For the CDR3, the DNA is TGCAGTGCTAGTCCCAGGACAGGGCCGGTTGGTAACTATGGCTACACCTTC.

J is TRBJ1-6 and V is TRBV30; D is unclear. This CDR3 region has 15 residues. Germline CDR1 reads GTSNPN; CDR2 reads SVGIG (reference sequence). V lost 0 bases and J lost 6, with 12 bases in between. The CDR3 loop is CAWSVPPGVNSPLHF. The CDR3 DNA is TGTGCCTGGAGTGTCCCCCCCGGCGTTAATTCACCCCTCCACTTT.

V and J are TRBV28 and TRBJ1-5; a possible D gene is TRBD1 (5 bases). The CDR3 covers 14 residues. Germline CDR1 reads MDHEN; CDR2 reads SYDVKM. Trimming stripped 6 bases from V and 9 bases from J, with 18 bases between. CDR3 sequence reads: CASSQAGGVRPQHF. For the CDR3, the DNA is TGTGCCAGCAGCCAGGCGGGGGGGGTGAGGCCCCAGCATTTT. Full variable domain (outside the CDR3, taken from reference TRBV28 and TRBJ1-5): DVKVTQSSRYLVKRTGEKVFLECVQDMDHENMFWYRQDPGLGLRLIYFSYDVKMKEKGDIPEGYSVSREKKERFSLILESASTNQTSMYLCASSQAGGVRPQHFGDGTRLSIL.

The chain couples TRBV5-1 to TRBJ1-2; TRBD1 might be the D (6 bases). There are 15 residues in the CDR3. The germline V gene encodes CDR1 SGHRS and CDR2 YFSETQ. Trimming stripped 6 bases from V and 5 bases from J, with 20 bases between. The CDR3 region has the DNA TGCGCCAGCACCCTCTGGGCAGGGGAAGGGTATGGCTACACCTTC. As protein: CASTLWAGEGYGYTF.

The genes are TRBV5-1 and TRBJ2-3; tentatively, D is TRBD1 (6 bases). V lost 7 bases to trimming and J lost 2 bases, with 14 bases between them. The CDR3 spans 14 residues. Germline CDR1 reads SGHRS; CDR2 reads YFSETQ. CDR3 nucleotide sequence: TGCGCCAGCCGCTGGGACACCAACACAGATACGCAGTATTTT. It encodes CASRWDTNTDTQYF.

CDR3 bases: TGTGCCTGGAACCGGGGGAACACCGGGGAGCTGTTTTTT. Its protein product is CAWNRGNTGELFF. This chain links TRBV30 with TRBJ2-2; possible D gene TRBD2, 5 bases. This CDR3 has 13 amino acids. CDR1 is GTSNPN and CDR2 is SVGIG in the germline V gene (reference sequence). Trimming shortened V by 4 bases and J by 1 base, and 7 bases separated the two germline ends. The whole variable domain, filled in from reference TRBV30 and TRBJ2-2, reads SQTIHQWPATLVQPVGSPLSLECTVEGTSNPNLYWYRQAAGRGLQLLFYSVGIGQISSEVPQNLSASRPQDRQFILSSKKLLLSDSGFYLCAWNRGNTGELFFGEGSRLTVL.

The V and J genes are TRBV19 and TRBJ1-5; perhaps TRBD1 as D (5 bases). The V gene's germline CDR1 is LNHDA and CDR2 SQIVND (reference sequence). There are 13 residues in the CDR3. Trimming removed 7 bases at V and 3 bases at J, with 10 bases between. The DNA of the CDR3 is TGTGCCAGTATTGGGGGGTACAATCAGCCCCAGCATTTT. This sequence encodes CASIGGYNQPQHF.

The V and J genes are TRBV5-1 and TRBJ1-1; the match to TRBD1 covers 7 bases. Trimming took 6 bases from V and 1 from J; bases not matched to a gene: 6. Germline CDR1 and CDR2: SGHRS and YFSETQ. The CDR3 loop spans 14 amino acids. The CDR3 spells CASTPDRANTEAFF. CDR3 nucleotide sequence: TGCGCCAGCACCCCCGACAGGGCGAACACTGAAGCTTTCTTT.

The chain joins TRBV11-3 to TRBJ2-1; D is possibly TRBD1 or TRBD2 (6 bases each). Germline V CDR1 and CDR2: SGHNT, YENEEA. The CDR3 runs 16 residues. Trimming removed 7 bases at V and 7 bases at J, with 23 bases between. The CDR3 loop reads CASNLHEGGVGNEQFF. The CDR3 region has the DNA TGTGCCAGCAACCTCCACGAGGGGGGAGTTGGGAATGAGCAGTTCTTC.

The chain joins TRBV7-2 to TRBJ2-2, with a possible D match to TRBD1 (6 bases). This CDR3 contains 16 residues. V dropped 1 base and J dropped 1 base, with 10 bases sitting between them. From germline, CDR1 is SGHTA and CDR2 FQGNSA. Here the CDR3 reads CASSLEGRGNTGELFF. Written as DNA, the CDR3 is TGTGCCAGCAGCTTAGAGGGCAGGGGGAACACCGGGGAGCTGTTTTTT.

This clone was detected only once. A much more abundant neighbour one base away suggests this may be a read error. The chain uses TRBV16 and TRBJ1-6, with D unclear. This CDR3 is built from 15 residues. The germline V gene has CDR1 KGHSY and CDR2 FQNENV. CDR3 amino acids: CASSPTTDYNSPFHF. DNA of the CDR3: TGTGCCAGCAGCCCCACGACCGATTATAATTCACCCTTCCACTTT.

V usage is TRBV9 and J usage is TRBJ2-7; a possible D gene is TRBD2 (5 bases). The V gene's germline CDR1 is SGDLS and CDR2 YYNGEE. The V end lost 3 bases, the J end lost 1 base, and 14 bases lay between the germline ends. This CDR3 is 15 amino acids long. The CDR3 coding sequence is TGTGCCAGCAGCGAGGGTGGAGGCGGGTCCTACGAGCAGTACTTC. Encoded protein: CASSEGGGGSYEQYF.

The genes are TRBV4-1 and TRBJ2-5; 8 bases match TRBD2. Trimming removed 6 bases from V and 5 bases from J; junction bases left unmatched: 14. From germline, CDR1 is MGHRA and CDR2 YSYEKL. The CDR3 sequence is 16 residues long. The CDR3 DNA is TGCGCCAGCAGTCCTCGCCCGGGACTAGTCGGGGAGACCCAGTACTTC. It is translated as CASSPRPGLVGETQYF.